This entry describes one TCR beta chain. Since a much larger clone is just one base distant, this may be a read error. The CDR3 consists of 14 residues. The V gene lost 2 bases and the J gene lost 6 bases, with 14 bases spanning the gap. Germline CDR1 and CDR2: SGHTS and YDEGEE. Patients selected for sequencing had displayed CD8+CD57+ cell expansion by flow cytometry. The data belong to a study of CD8+CD57+ T cells in acquired aplastic anemia. CDR3 and TCR beta VDJ profiling relied on a genomic DNA template. One entry per CDR3 protein results from TCRdb running MiXCR on the reads. This sample has tens of thousands of distinct CDR3 sequences; about 60% occur once, and the top ten carry 45% to 75%.

This TCR was recovered from a human donor with aplastic anemia. V gene TRBV5-8 combines with J gene TRBJ1-1; D is unresolved. Sequences were obtained from sorted CD4+, CD8+, or CD8+CD57+ T cells (not recorded which) from PBMCs. CDR3 protein: CASSFLGGSAEAFF. Written as DNA, the CDR3 is TGTGCCAGCAGCTTCCTTGGAGGGTCAGCTGAAGCTTTCTTT.